This is a list of T cell receptor beta chains from one sample in a study of identifying expanded T cells in peripheral blood. Sequenced by immunoSEQ multiplex PCR; TCRdb stores in-frame clones only, minus some. The profile shows approximately 90,000 clones, approximately 86% of them singletons. Sequenced input: blood. Every receptor here comes from a person aged 18 to 70 in good health. The CDR3 runs from the conserved cysteine through the conserved F or W. The D gene is left open where the match is weak. The size entry is marked missing in some rows and otherwise reads once, few, many or a size class.

TRBD1	TRBV29-1	.	TRBJ2-4	TGCAGCGTTACTAGGGGGCGTAAGGACATTCAGTACTTC	CSVTRGRKDIQYF
.	TRBV15	.	TRBJ1-1	TGTGCCACCAGCAGAGATTTAGGCACTGAAGCTTTCTTT	CATSRDLGTEAFF
TRBD1	TRBV27	once	TRBJ1-4	TGTGCCAGCAGTTTATCTTTAGAGACAGGGTGGAATGAAAAACTGTTTTTT	CASSLSLETGWNEKLFF
TRBD2	TRBV7-3	.	TRBJ2-1	TGTGCCAGCAGCCCCCGGGGGGGGTGGGCCAATGAGCAGTTCTTC	CASSPRGGWANEQFF
.	TRBV21-1	.	TRBJ1-2	TGTGCCAGCAGCAAAGCCGCAGGTACCTATGGCTACACCTTC	CASSKAAGTYGYTF
.	TRBV7-2	.	TRBJ1-2	TGTGCCAGCAGCTTAGGCAGCGGGAGGCGGGGGAACTATGGCTACACCTTC	CASSLGSGRRGNYGYTF
.	TRBV4-3	.	TRBJ2-3	TGCGCCAGCAGCCAAGAGCCCCTAGGGGTAGGTGGTCCCGATACGCAGTATTTT	CASSQEPLGVGGPDTQYF
TRBD1	TRBV18	.	TRBJ2-1	TGTGCCAGCTCACCACCGGCGCAGGGGGCGCAGGACCAGTTCTTC	CASSPPAQGAQDQFF
.	TRBV11-2	once	TRBJ1-1	TGTGCCACCTCACAGGGCTCAGACACTGAAGCTTTCTTT	CATSQGSDTEAFF
.	TRBV30	.	TRBJ2-5	TGTGCCTGGAGCCCAGGGATGGGAGAGACCCAGTACTTC	CAWSPGMGETQYF
TRBD1	TRBV6-1	.	TRBJ1-1	TGTGCCAGCAAAGGGACAGGGCGTATGAACACTGAAGCTTTCTTT	CASKGTGRMNTEAFF
.	TRBV30	.	TRBJ2-1	TGTGCCTGGAGTGGGACATACAATGAGCAGTTCTTC	CAWSGTYNEQFF
.	TRBV5-4	.	TRBJ2-5	TGTGCCAGCAGCTTGGTAGGGCAAGAGACCCAGTACTTC	CASSLVGQETQYF
.	TRBV6-6	.	TRBJ2-2	TGTGCCAGCACCCCTGTTTGGGGAACCGGGGAGCTGTTTTTT	CASTPVWGTGELFF
TRBD2	TRBV7-3	.	TRBJ2-5	TGTGCCAGCAGCCTAGGCCCGGGGGGGCAGGGGCGAGAGACCCAGTACTTC	CASSLGPGGQGRETQYF
.	TRBV11-2	.	TRBJ2-3	TGTGCCAGCAACTCGGGCACAGATACGCAGTATTTT	CASNSGTDTQYF
.	TRBV10-3	few	TRBJ2-2	TGTGCCATCAGTGTTCTTTCCGGGGAGCTGTTTTTT	CAISVLSGELFF
.	TRBV2	.	TRBJ2-7	TGTGCCAGCACCCTCCCCGGGGGGCTGCCGGACGAGCAGTACTTC	CASTLPGGLPDEQYF
.	TRBV7-2	.	TRBJ2-3	TGTGCCAGCAGCTTAGATCGGACTAGCACAGATACGCAGTATTTT	CASSLDRTSTDTQYF
.	TRBV4-3	.	TRBJ2-6	TGCGCCAGCAGCCAAGACTACTCTGGGGCCAACGTCCTGACTTTC	CASSQDYSGANVLTF
.	TRBV5-1	.	TRBJ2-5	TGCGCCAGCAGCTTACAGGGTCGAGGGGAGACCCAGTACTTC	CASSLQGRGETQYF
.	TRBV5-1	.	TRBJ1-4	TGCGCCAGCAGCTTGTGGGGGCGTCTCAATGAAAAACTGTTTTTT	CASSLWGRLNEKLFF
.	TRBV6-6	few	TRBJ1-6	TGTGCCAGCAGATGGGAGACCCGGGATTCACCCCTCCACTTT	CASRWETRDSPLHF
.	TRBV28	.	TRBJ1-4	TGTGCCAGCAGTTTTCGGGAGGGCGGGGAAAAACTGTTTTTT	CASSFREGGEKLFF
.	TRBV7-6	.	TRBJ2-4	TGTGCCAGCAGCCCCGGTCAGGGGACAAACATTCAGTACTTC	CASSPGQGTNIQYF
.	TRBV29-1	.	TRBJ2-5	TGCAGCGCCCGACTAGGGCTTTTCCCGCAAGAGACCCAGTACTTC	CSARLGLFPQETQYF
.	TRBV6-6	once	TRBJ1-2	TGTGCCAGCAGTTACCAAAGGACGCCTAACTATGGCTACACCTTC	CASSYQRTPNYGYTF
.	TRBV27	.	TRBJ1-1	TGTGCCAGCAGTTCCAGGGCATTCAACACTGAAGCTTTCTTT	CASSSRAFNTEAFF
TRBD2	TRBV4-1	.	TRBJ2-6	TGCGCCAGCAGCCAACAAGCTGGGAGGGGCTCTGGGGCCAACGTCCTGACTTTC	CASSQQAGRGSGANVLTF
TRBD1	TRBV5-4	.	TRBJ1-2	TGTGCCAGCAGCCCTCGCCCCCAGGGGGACGGGGATGGCTACACCTTC	CASSPRPQGDGDGYTF
TRBD1	TRBV6-6	.	TRBJ2-7	TGTGCCAGCAGTTACGACAGGGCTCGCTACGAGCAGTACTTC	CASSYDRARYEQYF
.	TRBV6-1	.	TRBJ1-4	TGTGCCAGCAGTGGTTCGAGGGCAGGGGATGGTGAAAAACTGTTTTTT	CASSGSRAGDGEKLFF
TRBD1	TRBV6-1	few	TRBJ1-1	TGTGCCAGCACCAGGGACAGTTACACTGAAGCTTTCTTT	CASTRDSYTEAFF
.	TRBV19	.	TRBJ2-6	TGTGCCAGTAGTATAGATCCCCTGGTGGAGTTCAGCTCTGGGGCCAACGTCCTGACTTTC	CASSIDPLVEFSSGANVLTF
.	TRBV30	.	TRBJ1-4	TGTGCCTGGAGTTATCCTTGGACGGCCGGGGGTGAAAAACTGTTTTTT	CAWSYPWTAGGEKLFF
.	TRBV2	.	TRBJ1-5	TGTGCCAGCAGTGAAGCCTTACCTAATCAGCCCCAGCATTTT	CASSEALPNQPQHF
.	TRBV20-1	.	TRBJ1-1	TGCAGTGCTAGAAAAAACACTGAAGCTTTCTTT	CSARKNTEAFF
.	TRBV29-1	.	TRBJ1-2	TGCAGCGTTCCCGGGACACCCTATGGCTACACCTTC	CSVPGTPYGYTF
TRBD1	TRBV11-2	.	TRBJ1-3	TGTGCCAGCAGCTTATCCCCCCACAGGGGACCCAGCTCTGGAAACACCATATATTTT	CASSLSPHRGPSSGNTIYF
TRBD1	TRBV19	.	TRBJ2-7	TGTGCCAGTAGCCTGGGACAGGACTACGAGCAGTACTTC	CASSLGQDYEQYF
.	TRBV19	.	TRBJ1-5	TGTGCCAGTAGCACAACGAGGGGTCGGCCCCAGCATTTT	CASSTTRGRPQHF
.	TRBV19	few	TRBJ2-3	TGTGCCAGTAGTTCGGACGGGCCCACAGATACGCAGTATTTT	CASSSDGPTDTQYF